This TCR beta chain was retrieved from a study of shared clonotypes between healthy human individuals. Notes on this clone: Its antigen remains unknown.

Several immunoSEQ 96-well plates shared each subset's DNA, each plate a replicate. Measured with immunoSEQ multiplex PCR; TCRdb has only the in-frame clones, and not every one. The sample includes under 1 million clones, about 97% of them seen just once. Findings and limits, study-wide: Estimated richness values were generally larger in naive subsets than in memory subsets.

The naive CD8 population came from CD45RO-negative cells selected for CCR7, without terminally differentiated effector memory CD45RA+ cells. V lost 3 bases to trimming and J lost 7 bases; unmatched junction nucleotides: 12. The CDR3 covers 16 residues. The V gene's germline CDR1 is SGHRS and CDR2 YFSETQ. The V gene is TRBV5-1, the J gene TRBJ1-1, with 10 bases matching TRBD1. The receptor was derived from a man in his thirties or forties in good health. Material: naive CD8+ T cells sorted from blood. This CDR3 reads CASSSYAGQGLGEAFF. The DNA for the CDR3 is TGCGCCAGCAGCTCTTATGCGGGACAGGGGTTAGGTGAAGCTTTCTTT.